This T cell receptor (beta chain) derives from a study of regulatory dendritic cells for organ transplantation. This clone was detected a few times. The antigen remains undetermined. The table came from immunoSEQ multiplex PCR; TCRdb's copy has only in-frame clones and leaves some out. The table has about 30,000 clones, 70% to 90% seen once. Study outcomes and limitations: Naive CD4+ and CD8+ repertoires were highly diverse; memory CD8+ was most oligoclonal. Alloreactive memory CD8+ T cell pools varied considerably between individuals. Memory CD8+ clonal expansion seemed more limited with regulatory than mature dendritic cells.

CDR3 length: 13 amino acids. CDR1 is SGHNT, CDR2 YYREEE, per germline (reference sequence). V lost 0 bases, J lost 7 bases, and 3 bases stayed unmatched. The V call is TRBV5-4, the J call TRBJ1-2; the match to TRBD1 covers 7 bases. The sequence was obtained from a human donor in good health. Sample: naive CD4+ T cells from blood. Sample subset: CD45RA+ naive T cells. As DNA, the CDR3 is TGTGCCAGCAGCTTGGGGACAGGTCGTGGCTACACCTTC. It is translated as CASSLGTGRGYTF.